Sequencing of this TCR beta chain was carried out in a study of cytomegalovirus exposure and HLA in healthy donors. The V gene's germline CDR1 is MNHEY and CDR2 SVGAGI. The CDR3 consists of 16 residues. V lost 4 bases, J lost 3 bases, and 11 bases stayed unmatched. The PCR used 60 Vbeta and 13 Jbeta primers. Only in-frame clones appear in the TCRdb table, and some are missing; sequencing was by immunoSEQ multiplex PCR. The table lists over 20,000 clones, about 70% of them singletons. This clone was observed a single time. The sequence derives from a woman between 50 and 59 years old in good health and CMV-seronegative. Sequenced: PBMCs. The chain has TRBV6-5 and TRBJ2-7, with 8 bases that match TRBD1. CDR3 nucleotide sequence: TGTGCCAGCAGTTCTGGTAGGGACAGGTCCCTCTACGAGCAGTACTTC. It translates to CASSSGRDRSLYEQYF.